This TCR beta chain is from a study of spatial heterogeneity in lung cancer. On the study more broadly: Alpha-chain sequences were consistently detected less often than beta-chain sequences. Raw sequencing reads included, on average, more than eight appearances of each unique TCR and UMI combination.

Every TCR cDNA molecule carried a tag that served as a unique molecular identifier. TCRdb processed the 5' RACE reads anew with MiXCR; each CDR3 protein has one entry. The repertoire holds tens of thousands of distinct CDR3 sequences, 6% to 8% seen once, with roughly 28% in the top ten. Time point given: sample taken at primary tumor resection. In each case, whole RNA from tumor, nontumor lung or frozen PBMC was sequenced unsorted. This clonotype has a count of ten or more. Its matching antigen is unknown. General study points: Compared with follow-up, resection was when ubiquitous expanded tumor TCRs appeared in blood more.

Germline loops: CDR1 LGHNA, CDR2 YSLEER. The CDR3 contains 19 residues. V gave up 0 bases and J gave up 2 bases, with 23 bases separating them. This chain links TRBV4-3 with TRBJ2-7, with D hard to call. Source: PBMCs, taken at surgery. This clonotype was sampled from a male donor with early-stage non-small cell lung cancer. The CDR3 sequence: CASSQDRLRGRPMAYEQYF. CDR3 sequence (DNA): TGCGCCAGCAGCCAAGATAGATTGCGCGGACGGCCGATGGCCTACGAGCAGTACTTC.